The present entry profiles one T cell receptor (beta chain) with its context. The antigen is unknown. This sample was taken from a study of shared clonotypes between healthy human individuals. In the study overall: Participating donors consisted of two women and a few men aged 18 to 49.

In the authors' workflow: Junction-only immunoSEQ sequences carried no quality scores, so filtering differed. Method: immunoSEQ multiplex PCR; TCRdb's copy keeps in-frame clones and lacks some. V and J calls and clone size are given by that table; D and trimming were obtained from the DNA. The table lists about 820,000 clones, 85% to 95% of them singletons. Terminally differentiated effector memory CD45RA+ cells were excluded by CCR7 positive selection of CD45RO-negative cells. Broader study findings: Generally, naive subsets came out with larger estimated richness than memory subsets. Only blood samples were collected, and tissue repertoires likely differ.

V shed 8 bases, J shed 7 bases, and the junction held 6 bases outside the gene matches. Germline values: CDR1 WSHSY, CDR2 SAAADI. The CDR3 is made up of 13 amino acids. The source is a man aged 30-40 years in good health. The sequenced sample consisted of naive CD8+ T cells sorted from blood. The genes are TRBV10-2 and TRBJ1-4; TRBD1 agrees at 8 bases. CDR3 coding DNA: TGCGCCAGCCTACAGGGGGTGGGTGAAAAACTGTTTTTT. It encodes CASLQGVGEKLFF.